This record looks at one TCR beta chain sequence and its context. It lacks a known antigen. This sample was sequenced with an Illumina HiSeq 2000. TCR beta cDNA libraries were prepared using 5'RACE template switching, which introduced a universal primer site and unique molecular identifiers. cDNA synthesis was primed from the TCR beta constant segment and was followed by two successive PCR amplification steps. From the authors' description of their analysis: MIGEC was used to demultiplex reads and group reads by UMI, and MiTCR was used to assemble and quantify clonotypes. To remove erroneous sequences, TCR cDNA sequences were retained only when supported by two or more reads. The tcR package was used for downstream repertoire analysis, and clonotypes were matched across fractions by CDR3 nucleotide sequence plus V segment. VDJmatch was used to annotate antigen specificity against VDJdb, with one amino acid substitution in CDR3 allowed. TCRdb reprocessed the reads, so every CDR3 protein sequence counts as one entry and DNA is not shown. TCRdb, not the authors, supplied the V and J calls. The sample's records list around 550,000 distinct CDR3 sequences. Of the sample, about 3.6% falls within the top ten clones.

This record belongs to a study of T cells expressing NK-cell markers (TCRdb year 2020). Notes on the research overall: Three sorted T-cell subsets (CD3+CD56+NKG2C+, CD3+CD56+NKG2C- and CD3+CD56-NKG2C+) from roughly eight donors had their TCR beta-chain repertoires profiled. Among the eight sequenced donors, only one was HCMV-seronegative, while the other seven were HCMV-seropositive. The study sequenced eight donors, all healthy volunteers chosen at random: three men and five women. The libraries were sequenced on Illumina HiSeq 2000/2500, MiSeq or NextSeq, producing 2 x 150 bp reads. Points the paper makes about the study in general: In several donors, the dominant CD3+CD56+NKG2C+ clonotypes ranked among the top 10 CD8+ clonotypes, making up 1.0-7.0% of CD8+ T cells. Whether the expanded NKG2C-expressing T cell clones were specific for HCMV antigens remained unclear. Those dominant clonotypes were again the most abundant among CD3+CD56-NKG2C+ cells in a few donors, at about 25-65%.

The CDR3 contains 16 residues, cysteine and phenylalanine counted. This entry has no DNA. From the germline V gene, CDR1 is SGHTA and CDR2 is FQGNSA. HCMV serostatus was determined by detecting HCMV-specific IgG in serum with a commercial ELISA kit. Peripheral blood mononuclear cells were isolated from blood by Ficoll density gradient centrifugation. The chain joins TRBV7-2 to TRBJ2-7; the D call of TRBD1 rests on TCRdb alone, since no DNA is present to check it. This TCR was sampled from a man aged 18 to 29 in good health. Donor details come from another sample of the same person, matched by shared clones. The sequenced sample consisted of blood T cells: a sorted CD56 or NKG2C T cell subset, CD4+ or CD8+ T cells, or bulk PBMC T cells (not recorded which). The CDR3 sequence is CASSPYQTGVPYEQYF.